This paragraph reports one T cell receptor beta chain. What it recognizes is unknown. This PCR relied on a set of 60 Vbeta primers and 13 Jbeta primers. Using immunoSEQ multiplex PCR, the repertoire was profiled, and TCRdb retains in-frame clones only, with some absent. The table records roughly 250,000 clones, under 90% of them present only once. J was trimmed by 4 bases and V by 2 bases; bases with no gene match: 10. The CDR3 runs to 18 residues. Germline V gene sequence: CDR1 SGDLS, CDR2 YYNGEE. This sample is drawn from a study of cytomegalovirus exposure and HLA in healthy donors. Overall study results and limits: Associated with cytomegalovirus, according to the listing, were approximately 160 TCR beta chains.

Material: PBMCs. The genes are TRBV9 and TRBJ2-3, with 13 bases lining up with TRBD2. This receptor was taken from a girl aged 2-10 years in good health and CMV-seronegative. The CDR3 nucleotides are TGTGCCAGCAGCGTGAGGGCTGGGACTAGCGGGGTTGCAGATACGCAGTATTTT. It codes for CASSVRAGTSGVADTQYF.